This TCR beta chain came from a study of regulatory T cells in long-lasting Graves disease. Whole-study results and caveats: Newly diagnosed Graves' patients had higher TCR diversity than persistent ones.

Points on this clonotype: Its antigen is unknown. It differs at one base from a far larger clone, so likely a read error.

Documented time point: persistent/refractory GD, antithyroid drugs over 5 years with positive TRAb. From PBMCs, RNA was extracted and then used to make the TCR library. The TCR beta library used iRepertoire HTBI primers with Arm-PCR amplification of CDR3. MiXCR, run by TCRdb on the multiplex PCR reads, gives a single entry per CDR3 protein. The sample consists of 300,000 to 350,000 distinct CDR3 sequences, 15% to 20% of them appearing once. This CDR3 region has 15 residues. CDR1 is SGHAT, CDR2 FQNNGV, per germline. V was clipped by 5 bases and J by 4 bases; unmatched bases: 7. Material: peripheral blood mononuclear cells (PBMCs), obtained when the disease was refractory, from a patient treated with antithyroid drugs. This chain joins TRBV11-2 and TRBJ2-5, with 10 nucleotides matching TRBD1. This clonotype originated in a female donor with Graves disease. CDR3 residues: CASSNRDRGRETQYF. The CDR3 nucleotides read TGTGCCAGCAGCAACCGGGACAGGGGACGAGAGACCCAGTACTTC.